Each of the 3 T cell receptor beta chains below was sequenced from the same sample in a study of preoperative IRX-2 immunotherapy in early breast cancer. Noted treatment: preoperative locoregional IRX-2 cytokine immunotherapy. Generated by immunoSEQ multiplex PCR, the TCRdb table keeps only in-frame clones and is missing some. Among 35,000 to 45,000 clones listed, 75% to 85% were seen once. The source material was lymph node tissue, sampled after IRX-2 immunotherapy. The receptors here all came from a human donor with breast cancer.

This clone was seen just once. The CDR3 coding sequence is TGTGCCAGCAGTTACCCCGGGACAGGGGTAAATGAGCAGTTCTTC. Its translation: CASSYPGTGVNEQFF. The chain uses TRBV6-8 and TRBJ2-1, with 10 positions matching TRBD1. The CDR3 loop spans 15 amino acids. V gave up 2 bases and J gave up 7 bases; unmatched junction bases: 5. CDR1 MNHGY and CDR2 SAAAGT come from the germline V gene.

A note on this clone: Sequence at one end of the junction differs from germline and may be a read error. CDR3 loop: CASSYRGQGGYDYTF. The CDR3 nucleotides read TGTGCCAGCAGTTACAGGGGACAGGGCGGCTATGACTACACCTTC. The chain combines TRBV6-8 with TRBJ1-2, with 9 bases that match TRBD1. CDR1 and CDR2 from the germline V gene are MNHGY and SAAAGT. This CDR3 is 15 amino acids long.

V gene TRBV29-1 combines with J gene TRBJ2-1, with a possible D match to TRBD2 (5 bases). Trimming removed 4 bases at V and 4 bases at J, with 14 bases between. This CDR3 comprises 14 residues. Germline assignment: CDR1 SQVTM and CDR2 ANQGSEA. The chain's CDR3 is CSVGGYRGYNEQFF. Written as DNA, the CDR3 is TGCAGCGTTGGAGGGTATCGCGGGTACAATGAGCAGTTCTTC.